The present entry profiles one TCR beta chain with its context. It has no known antigen specificity. No per-base quality is available; no much larger clone lies one base away. Between the V and J ends, shortened by 7 bases and 4 bases respectively, the junction contains 16 bases. Including cysteine and phenylalanine, the CDR3 has 14 amino acids. Just the 42-base CDR3 DNA is kept, in frame starting at base 1. In the germline V gene (reference sequence), CDR1 corresponds to MNHEY and CDR2 to SMNVEV. The data stem from a study of shared T cell receptors in the human thymus (dated by TCRdb to the early 2020s). Describing the broader study: The study examined how the human thymus generates shared, self-reactive T-cell receptor alpha chains.

Receptors were amplified or captured by the immunoSEQ multiplex PCR assay. TCRdb obtained this table from immuneACCESS and retained in-frame rearrangements with V and J assigned. These tables miss some clones; where compared with another copy, unresolved V genes account for less than half of the shortfall, and the remainder is unexplained. The sample has approximately 760,000 clones on record, approximately 83% of them singletons. The top ten clonotypes cover approximately 0.01% of the sample. The sample also formed part of further work on human thymus T cells. As the second study states: Immunologically healthy infants undergoing open corrective cardiac surgery for congenital heart defects in Finland were used as donors. Thymus tissue was collected as surgical resects that were removed during corrective cardiac surgery. V and J gene segment usage appeared biased in both thymic and peripheral blood repertoires. The related research reported highly overlapping thymic TCR repertoires among unrelated individuals. The study described the TCR alpha and beta repertoires in about 8 infant thymus samples and four matching peripheral blood samples. Donor ages ranging from roughly 6 to 250 days were recorded, and over 5 male and a couple of female infants were included in the cohort. After being mechanically released from the tissue, thymocytes were kept at -70 degrees C in pellets of about 10-33 million cells. A QIAsymphony instrument was used to extract genomic DNA from frozen cell pellets. TCRB and TCRAD loci were amplified from a standardized quantity of quality-controlled genomic DNA using the immunoSEQ multiplex PCR assay. The amplicons spanned the V(D)J region and were long enough to cover the CDR3 and allow V and J genes to be identified. The amplicons were sequenced on an Illumina platform via the commercial immunoSEQ service. Primer bias and sequencing errors were corrected using previously described methods, and TCRAD and TCRB definitions followed the IMGT database. immunoSEQ Analyzer 3.0 and VDJTools were used for repertoire analysis, which covered basic statistics, V/J segment usage, diversity estimates, rarefaction and pairwise overlap. Chao1, ChaoE, Efron-Thisted, Shannon and inverse Simpson indices were used to estimate diversity, which was also estimated on datasets down-sampled to the smallest sample. For repertoire overlap, CDR3 nucleotide sequence, V gene and J gene had to match strictly, and clustering was done by Jaccard-based multidimensional scaling. Thymus samples yielded on average roughly 790,000 unique TCRB clonotypes, compared with about 80,000 from blood samples.

The chain is assembled from TRBV27 and TRBJ1-1, with the D gene call left open. The sequence derives from a girl under three years old with a congenital heart defect. Donor details come from another sample of the same person, matched by shared clones. Input material: thymocytes. The CDR3 has the sequence CASTPGPGSTEAFF. DNA sequence: TGTGCCAGCACTCCTGGGCCGGGGAGCACTGAAGCTTTCTTT.